This entry lists 9 T cell receptor beta chains sequenced from one sample in a study of CD8+CD57+ T cells in acquired aplastic anemia. All sequencing subjects had displayed CD8+CD57+ cell expansion on flow cytometry. The template used for profiling TCR beta VDJ and CDR3 was genomic DNA. TCRdb reanalysed the reads using MiXCR and keeps one entry per CDR3 protein. The repertoire holds 260,000 or so distinct CDR3 sequences, with roughly 82% as singletons. Specimen: sorted CD4+, CD8+, or CD8+CD57+ T cells (not recorded which) from PBMCs. These receptors were obtained from a human donor with aplastic anemia.

This rearrangement joins TRBV5-1 to TRBJ2-1; 8 nucleotides agree with TRBD2. Germline trimming cut 2 bases from V and 8 bases from J; bases unmatched to any gene: 12. Germline lookup yields CDR1 SGHRS and CDR2 YFSETQ. CDR3 length equals 16 residues. The CDR3 is CASSFRLCGGSDEQFF. CDR3 coding DNA: TGCGCCAGCAGCTTTCGATTATGCGGGGGGAGCGATGAGCAGTTCTTC.

Remarks on this clonotype: The CDR3 ends on some other residue instead of the conserved phenylalanine or tryptophan, so this is likely a read error. No DNA is shown, since the ends of the CDR3 on it are uncertain; the CDR3 is the one TCRdb lists. The gene calls are TRBV2 and TRBJ2-3; the table's D call, TRBD2, has no DNA check behind it. The CDR3 spans 16 residues, counting both ends. Germline CDR1 is SNHLY and CDR2 is FYNNEI. CDR3 loop: CASRDSNGVYNEQFFG.

The chain's CDR3 is CASSLKRGGDYGCNTF. CDR3 DNA: TGTGCCAGCAGCTTGAAGAGGGGCGGGGACTATGGCTGCAACACCTTC. V and J are TRBV7-3 and TRBJ1-2; D is possibly TRBD1 (5 bases). Trimming shortened V by 3 bases and J by 12 bases, and 26 bases separated the two germline ends. Per the germline V gene, CDR1 is SGHTA and CDR2 is FQGTGA. The length of the CDR3 is 16 residues.

As to this clonotype: One junction end does not reproduce the germline sequence, and a read error may be involved. The chain combines TRBV9 with TRBJ2-3, with TRBD2 as a possible D gene (6 bases). Per the germline V gene, CDR1 is SGDLS and CDR2 is YYNGEE. The CDR3 extends over 14 amino acids. The DNA for the CDR3 is TGTGCCAGCAGCTTAGCGGCCGCCCGAAATCAGCCCCATTTT. As protein: CASSLAAARNQPHF.

A note on this clonotype: Because the CDR3's place on the DNA is in doubt, the DNA is left out and the CDR3 is given as listed by TCRdb. This chain links TRBV2 with TRBJ2-3; the table's D gene call, TRBD2, was not cross checked with the DNA. The CDR3 sequence runs 14 residues, both termini included. The germline gives CDR1 SNHLY, CDR2 FYNNEI. The CDR3 sequence is CASSVARGIADQYF.

As to this clonotype: At one of its ends the junction is not consistent with the germline gene, which may arise from a read error. V is TRBV7-9 and J is TRBJ2-3; D remains unclear. The CDR3 covers 14 residues. Germline loops: CDR1 SEHNR, CDR2 FQNEAQ (reference sequence). Written as DNA, the CDR3 is TGTGCCAGCAGCTTTGCTAGAGGTCCCGACACGCCTTCGTTT. Amino acids: CASSFARGPDTPSF.

The V gene is TRBV7-3, the J gene TRBJ2-1, with D possibly matching TRBD1 (5 bases). V was shortened by 2 bases and J by 13 bases, with 24 bases between the two germline ends. CDR1 and CDR2 from the germline V gene are SGHTA and FQGTGA. CDR3 length: 16 residues. CDR3 in amino acids: CASSLVGREETQYQFF. The CDR3 DNA follows: TGTGCCAGCAGCTTAGTGGGCAGGGAAGAGACGCAGTACCAGTTCTTC.

A remark on this clonotype: This CDR3 is missing its conserved last phenylalanine or tryptophan, likely due to a read error. The limits of the CDR3 on the DNA are not certain, so only TCRdb's listed CDR3 is given. The V and J genes are TRBV7-8 and TRBJ1-1. CDR1 SGHVS and CDR2 FQNEAQ come from the germline V gene. A total of 15 residues make up the CDR3, ends included. The CDR3: CASSLAGGADTQYFV.

This chain connects TRBV7-9 to TRBJ1-1, with D tentatively TRBD1 (5 bases). Germline lookup yields CDR1 SEHNR and CDR2 FQNEAQ (reference sequence). The CDR3 length is 14 residues. V lost 3 bases, J lost 1 base, and 9 bases lay in between. CDR3 in amino acids: CASSFPQGNTEAFF. The CDR3 DNA reads TGTGCCAGCAGCTTTCCCCAGGGGAACACTGAAGCTTTCTTT.